The entry below gives a single T cell receptor beta chain sequence along with its context. A junction boundary mismatches the germline segment, possibly from a read error. Reverse transcription of extracted RNA yielded cDNA, which provided the sequencing template. The repertoire was sequenced with immunoSEQ multiplex PCR; TCRdb's copy has only in-frame clones and lacks some. The sample lists 200,000 to 250,000 clones; about 60% were seen once. This sample is part of a study of CD8+ T cells in alopecia areata. The CDR3 is 13 amino acids. CDR1 SSHAT and CDR2 FNYEAQ come from the germline V gene (reference sequence).

Specimen: CD4+ T cells sorted from blood, collected at week 0. The receptor comes from a human donor with alopecia areata. The chain couples TRBV7-7 to TRBJ2-1; D may correspond to TRBD1 or TRBD2 (5 bases each). CDR3 amino acids: CASSNGARNEQFF. The CDR3 bases are TGTGCTAGCAGCAACGGGGCGCGCAATGAGCAGTTCTTC.